Listed here is a single TCR beta chain. The protocol was immunoSEQ multiplex PCR, while the TCRdb copy is restricted to in-frame clones and leaves out a portion. The table has about 7,800 clones, over 60% seen once. The data belong to a study of OX40 agonist ivuxolimab in advanced cancers. Study-wide context: Every patient in dose escalation had hepatocellular carcinoma, melanoma, renal cell or head and neck cancer.

Autoimmune disease history or systemic immunosuppression disqualified patients. V dropped 3 bases and J dropped 0 bases, with 6 bases sitting between them. The CDR3 is 13 amino acids. The germline V gene has CDR1 SGDLS and CDR2 YYNGEE. This sequence was found in an adult with an advanced solid tumor such as melanoma, head and neck, liver or kidney cancer. The gene calls are TRBV9 and TRBJ1-1; D call uncertain. The material was CD4+ or CD8+ T cells sorted from blood, obtained in a trial of the OX40 agonist ivuxolimab. The CDR3 protein is CASSANLNTEAFF. CDR3 DNA sequence: TGTGCCAGCAGCGCCAACTTGAACACTGAAGCTTTCTTT.